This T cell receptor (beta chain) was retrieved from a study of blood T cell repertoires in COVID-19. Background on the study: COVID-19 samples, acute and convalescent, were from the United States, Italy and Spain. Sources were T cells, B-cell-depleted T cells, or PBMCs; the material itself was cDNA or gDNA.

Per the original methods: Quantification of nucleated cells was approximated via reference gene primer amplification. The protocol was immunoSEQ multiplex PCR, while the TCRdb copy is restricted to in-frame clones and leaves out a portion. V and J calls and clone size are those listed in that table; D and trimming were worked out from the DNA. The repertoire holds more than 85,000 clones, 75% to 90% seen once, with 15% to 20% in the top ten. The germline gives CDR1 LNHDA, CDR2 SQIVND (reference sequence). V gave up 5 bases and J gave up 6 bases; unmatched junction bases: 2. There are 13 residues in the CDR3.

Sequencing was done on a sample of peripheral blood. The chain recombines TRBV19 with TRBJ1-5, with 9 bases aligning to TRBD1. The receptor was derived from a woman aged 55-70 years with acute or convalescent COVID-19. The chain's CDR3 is CASSWDRVQPQHF. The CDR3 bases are TGTGCCAGTAGTTGGGACAGGGTTCAGCCCCAGCATTTT.